One sample yielded the 14 T cell receptor beta chains listed below, sequenced in a study of beta chain features in type 1 diabetes. Broader study findings: People with Type 1 diabetes carried modestly yet significantly shorter TCRB CDR3s in all four CD4+ subsets.

Their specific antigens are unknown. Expressed TCRB transcripts were sequenced because the entire RNA isolate underwent reverse transcription. Clones were read by immunoSEQ multiplex PCR, and TCRdb kept only the in-frame ones, dropping some. Of a few hundred thousand clones in the sample, roughly 24% were seen once. Sequenced: naive CD4+ T cells from blood. The receptor set was obtained from a woman aged 25 to 39 with type 1 diabetes.

The chain carries TRBV7-3 and TRBJ2-5; unclear D gene. This CDR3 has 13 amino acids. The germline gives CDR1 SGHTA, CDR2 FQGTGA. V was trimmed by 5 bases and J by 5 bases, leaving 12 bases between them. DNA of the CDR3: TGTGCCAGCAGCCCGGTGGGCCGGGAGACCCAGTACTTC. It codes for CASSPVGRETQYF.

In nucleotides, the CDR3 is TGTGCCAGTACAGGATACAGGGATTTCATTCAGTACTTC. Translation gives CASTGYRDFIQYF. This rearrangement joins TRBV19 to TRBJ2-4, with D tentatively TRBD1 (6 bases). Germline lookup yields CDR1 LNHDA and CDR2 SQIVND (reference sequence). The CDR3 spans 13 residues. The V gene lost 7 bases and the J gene lost 9 bases, with 16 bases spanning the gap.

This clone was seen more than once but under ten times. The chain is built from TRBV19 and TRBJ1-1, with a tentative D call TRBD1 (5 bases). This CDR3 is 12 amino acids long. Trimming stripped 7 bases from V and 1 base from J, with 7 bases between. Germline values: CDR1 LNHDA, CDR2 SQIVND (reference sequence). The CDR3 sequence is CASITGNTEAFF. The CDR3 coding sequence is TGTGCCAGTATTACAGGGAACACTGAAGCTTTCTTT.

The chain is built from TRBV9 and TRBJ2-2; perhaps TRBD2 as D (5 bases). The CDR3 spans 17 residues. In germline, CDR1 is SGDLS, CDR2 YYNGEE. Trimming stripped 2 bases from V and 0 bases from J, with 14 bases between. The CDR3 reads CASSVRRSDPNTGELFF. The DNA of the CDR3 is TGTGCCAGCAGCGTGAGGAGGAGCGACCCGAACACCGGGGAGCTGTTTTTT.

The chain recombines TRBV29-1 with TRBJ2-1, with TRBD2 matching over 9 bases. The CDR3 contains 14 residues. The junction had 7 bases not matched to a gene; V was cut back by 7 bases and J by 3 bases. Germline CDR1 SQVTM, CDR2 ANQGSEA. DNA for the CDR3: TGCAGCGCGACGGGACTAGCTATCTACAATGAGCAGTTCTTC. This encodes CSATGLAIYNEQFF.

This clone was detected a few times. The rearrangement uses TRBV6-5 and TRBJ1-2; no clear D. Germline loops: CDR1 MNHEY, CDR2 SVGAGI. The length of the CDR3 is 15 residues. Deletions cut 0 bases from V and 2 bases from J, with 10 bases between. Here the CDR3 DNA reads TGTGCCAGCAGTTACTCAGGTGCGGGCAACTATGGCTACACCTTC. It yields the protein CASSYSGAGNYGYTF.

The rearrangement joins TRBV19 to TRBJ2-5, with 11 positions matching TRBD2. Germline trimming cut 5 bases from V and 4 bases from J; bases unmatched to any gene: 6. Germline lookup yields CDR1 LNHDA and CDR2 SQIVND (reference sequence). The CDR3 totals 15 residues. The CDR3 sequence is CASSPGLAGGETQYF. DNA for the CDR3: TGTGCCAGTAGTCCAGGACTAGCGGGCGGAGAGACCCAGTACTTC.

This chain links TRBV18 with TRBJ1-5; 10 nucleotides align to TRBD1. Looked up from germline, CDR1 is KGHSH and CDR2 is LQKENI. Trimming took 6 bases from V and 3 from J; bases not matched to a gene: 11. CDR3 length: 17 residues. CDR3 in DNA: TGTGCCAGCTCTCCTGTCCTGGGACAGGGGCACAATCAGCCCCAGCATTTT. Translated, it gives CASSPVLGQGHNQPQHF.

The chain carries TRBV19 and TRBJ2-2; 9 nucleotides line up with TRBD2. The V gene end was trimmed by 4 bases and the J gene end by 6 bases; junction bases not matched to a gene: 6. Germline V lookup: CDR1 LNHDA, CDR2 SQIVND (reference sequence). The CDR3 totals 15 residues. The CDR3 DNA follows: TGTGCCAGTAGTACCAGCGCGGGAGGGTCCGGGGAGCTGTTTTTT. It yields the protein CASSTSAGGSGELFF.

On this clone itself: Other DNA sequences in the sample encode the same CDR3. The chain has TRBV2 and TRBJ2-5; a weak D match, TRBD2 (6 bases). V lost 6 bases and J 4 bases, leaving 9 bases between the germline ends. This CDR3 comprises 12 residues. CDR1 is SNHLY and CDR2 is FYNNEI in the germline V gene. The CDR3 DNA is TGTGCCAGCAGCGGGAGAGGAGAGACCCAGTACTTC. Translation gives CASSGRGETQYF.

This clone has just a few counts. The chain carries TRBV7-8 and TRBJ2-7, with 9 bases aligning to TRBD2. The CDR3 sequence is 15 residues long. The V segment lost 3 bases and the J segment 2 bases; nucleotides outside the gene matches: 5. Germline CDR1 SGHVS, CDR2 FQNEAQ. This CDR3 is CASSLGASGAYEQYF. CDR3 bases: TGTGCCAGCAGCTTGGGGGCTAGCGGGGCCTACGAGCAGTACTTC.

The CDR3 spells CASSPGSDYGYTF. For the CDR3, the DNA is TGTGCCAGCAGCCCAGGGTCGGACTATGGCTACACCTTC. The chain joins TRBV7-2 to TRBJ1-2; TRBD1 is a possible D gene (5 bases). Trimming left V 5 bases short and J 3 bases short, with 10 bases between. The length of the CDR3 is 13 residues. Germline V gene data show CDR1 as SGHTA and CDR2 as FQGNSA.

This clone showed up just a few times. CDR3 residues: CASRPTGLTYEQYF. DNA of the CDR3: TGTGCCAGCAGACCTACAGGGTTGACCTACGAGCAGTACTTC. The chain combines TRBV28 with TRBJ2-7; TRBD1 might be the D (6 bases). This CDR3 is 14 amino acids long. V lost 6 bases to trimming and J lost 2 bases, with 14 bases between them. In germline, CDR1 is MDHEN, CDR2 SYDVKM.

The chain uses TRBV9 and TRBJ2-3; D perhaps matches TRBD1 (5 bases). This CDR3 spans 17 amino acids. Germline V lookup: CDR1 SGDLS, CDR2 YYNGEE. The germline V and J ends were trimmed by 3 bases and 3 bases, with 20 bases remaining between them. The CDR3 coding sequence is TGTGCCAGCAGCGCCCAACTCGACAGACGGACGACAGATACGCAGTATTTT. Amino acid sequence: CASSAQLDRRTTDTQYF.